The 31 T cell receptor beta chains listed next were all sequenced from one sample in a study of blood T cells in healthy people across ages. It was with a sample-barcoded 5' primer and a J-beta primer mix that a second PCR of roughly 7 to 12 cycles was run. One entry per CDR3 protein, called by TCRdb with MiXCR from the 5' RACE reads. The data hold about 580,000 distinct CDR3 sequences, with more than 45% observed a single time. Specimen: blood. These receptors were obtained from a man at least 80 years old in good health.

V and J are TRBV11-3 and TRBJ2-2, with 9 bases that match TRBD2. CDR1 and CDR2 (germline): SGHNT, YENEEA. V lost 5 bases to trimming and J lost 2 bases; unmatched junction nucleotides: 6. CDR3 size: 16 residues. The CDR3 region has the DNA TGTGCCAGCAGCAGCAGACTAGCGGCTAACACCGGGGAGCTGTTTTTT. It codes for CASSSRLAANTGELFF.

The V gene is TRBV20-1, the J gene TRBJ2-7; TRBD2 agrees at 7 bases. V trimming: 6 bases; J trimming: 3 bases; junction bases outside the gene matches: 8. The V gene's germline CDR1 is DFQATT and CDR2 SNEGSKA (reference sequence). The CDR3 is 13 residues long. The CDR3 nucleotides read TGCAGTGCCCCTCGCGGGAGCGTCTACGAGCAGTACTTC. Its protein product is CSAPRGSVYEQYF.

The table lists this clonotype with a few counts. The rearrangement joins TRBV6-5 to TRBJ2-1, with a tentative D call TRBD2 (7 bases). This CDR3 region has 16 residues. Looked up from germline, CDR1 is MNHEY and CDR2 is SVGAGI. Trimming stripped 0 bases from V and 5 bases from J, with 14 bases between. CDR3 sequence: CASSYSKDGGHNEQFF. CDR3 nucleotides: TGTGCCAGCAGTTACTCGAAGGACGGGGGGCACAATGAGCAGTTCTTC.

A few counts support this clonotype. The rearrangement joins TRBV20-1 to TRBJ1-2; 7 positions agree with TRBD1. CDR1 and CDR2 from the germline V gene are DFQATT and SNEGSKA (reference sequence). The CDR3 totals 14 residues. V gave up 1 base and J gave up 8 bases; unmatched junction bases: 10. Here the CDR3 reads CSARAPTGQRGYTF. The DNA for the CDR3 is TGCAGTGCTAGAGCCCCCACGGGACAGCGGGGCTACACCTTC.

CDR3 sequence (DNA): TGTGCCAGCAGCCTACATTCCGGGCCATCTAGCCCCTACAATGAGCAGTTCTTC. As protein: CASSLHSGPSSPYNEQFF. The chain is built from TRBV14 and TRBJ2-1, with TRBD2 as a possible D gene (5 bases). Germline-derived CDR1 and CDR2 are SGHDN and FVKESK. This CDR3 contains 18 residues. V gave up 4 bases and J gave up 2 bases, with 21 bases separating them.

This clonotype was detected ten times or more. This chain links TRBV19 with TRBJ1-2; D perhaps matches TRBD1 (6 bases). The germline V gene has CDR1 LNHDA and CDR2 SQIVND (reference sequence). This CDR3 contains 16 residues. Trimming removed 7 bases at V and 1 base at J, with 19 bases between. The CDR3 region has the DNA TGTGCCAGTACGAATCTGGGGGACAACTTTAACTATGGCTACACCTTC. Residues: CASTNLGDNFNYGYTF.

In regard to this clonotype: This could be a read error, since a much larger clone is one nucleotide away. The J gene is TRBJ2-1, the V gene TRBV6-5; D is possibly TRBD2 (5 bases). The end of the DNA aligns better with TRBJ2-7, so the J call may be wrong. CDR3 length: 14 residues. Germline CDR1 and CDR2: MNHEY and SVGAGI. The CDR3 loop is CASSPSTTYNEQYF. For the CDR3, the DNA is TGTGCCAGCAGCCCCTCGACTACATACAATGAGCAGTACTTC.

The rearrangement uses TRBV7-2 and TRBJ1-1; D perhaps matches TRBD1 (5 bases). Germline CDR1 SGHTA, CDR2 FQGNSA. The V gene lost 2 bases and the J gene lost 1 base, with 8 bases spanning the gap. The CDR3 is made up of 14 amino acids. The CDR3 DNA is TGTGCCAGCAGCTTACTGGGGGAGAACACTGAAGCTTTCTTT. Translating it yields CASSLLGENTEAFF.

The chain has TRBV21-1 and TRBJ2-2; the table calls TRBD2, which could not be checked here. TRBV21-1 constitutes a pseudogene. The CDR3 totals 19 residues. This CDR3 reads CASSKDPPGLAGHTGELFF. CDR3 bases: TGTGCCAGCAGCAAAGATCCCCCGGGACTAGCGGGACACACCGGGGAGCTGTTTTTT.

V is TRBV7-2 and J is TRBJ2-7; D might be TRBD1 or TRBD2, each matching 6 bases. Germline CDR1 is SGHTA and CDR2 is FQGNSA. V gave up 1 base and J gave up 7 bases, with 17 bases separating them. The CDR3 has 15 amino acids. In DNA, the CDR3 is TGTGCCAGCAGCTTAGTCCGGGGGACATACAATGAGCAGTACTTC. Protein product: CASSLVRGTYNEQYF.

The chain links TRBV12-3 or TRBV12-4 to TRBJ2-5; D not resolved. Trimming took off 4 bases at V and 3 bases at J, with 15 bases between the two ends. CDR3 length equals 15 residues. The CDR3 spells CASSYDPQTKETQYF. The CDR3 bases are TGTGCCAGCAGTTATGATCCACAGACAAAAGAGACCCAGTACTTC.

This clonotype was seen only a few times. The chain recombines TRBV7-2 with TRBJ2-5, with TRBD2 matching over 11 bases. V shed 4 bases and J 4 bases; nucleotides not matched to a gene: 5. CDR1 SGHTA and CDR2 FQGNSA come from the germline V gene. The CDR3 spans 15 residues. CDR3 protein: CASSYSGGAGETQYF. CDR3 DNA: TGTGCCAGCAGCTATAGCGGGGGGGCGGGAGAGACCCAGTACTTC.

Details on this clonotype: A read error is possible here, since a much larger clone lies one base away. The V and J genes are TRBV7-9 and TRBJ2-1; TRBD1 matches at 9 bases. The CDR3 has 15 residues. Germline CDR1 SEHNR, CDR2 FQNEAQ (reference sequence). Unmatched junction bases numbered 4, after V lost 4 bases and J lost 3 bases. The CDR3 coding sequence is TGTGCCAGCAGCTGTGGACAGGGGAACTACAATGAGCAGTTCTTC. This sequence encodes CASSCGQGNYNEQFF.

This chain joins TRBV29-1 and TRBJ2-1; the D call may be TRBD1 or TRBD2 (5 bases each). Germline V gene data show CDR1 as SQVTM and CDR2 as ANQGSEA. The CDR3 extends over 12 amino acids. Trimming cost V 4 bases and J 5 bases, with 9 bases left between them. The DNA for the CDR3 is TGCAGCGTTGCCATGGGACACAATGAGCAGTTCTTC. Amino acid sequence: CSVAMGHNEQFF.

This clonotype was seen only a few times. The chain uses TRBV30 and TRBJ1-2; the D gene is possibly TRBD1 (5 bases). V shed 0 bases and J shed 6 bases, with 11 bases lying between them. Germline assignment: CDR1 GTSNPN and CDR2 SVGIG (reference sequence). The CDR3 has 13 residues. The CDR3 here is CAWSVQGRNGYTF. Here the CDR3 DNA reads TGTGCCTGGAGTGTCCAGGGTAGGAATGGCTACACCTTC.

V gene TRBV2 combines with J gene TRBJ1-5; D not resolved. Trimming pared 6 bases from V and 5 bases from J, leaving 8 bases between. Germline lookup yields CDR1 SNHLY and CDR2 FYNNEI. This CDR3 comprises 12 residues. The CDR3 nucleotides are TGTGCCAGCAGAGGGTTAGATCAGCCCCAGCATTTT. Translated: CASRGLDQPQHF.

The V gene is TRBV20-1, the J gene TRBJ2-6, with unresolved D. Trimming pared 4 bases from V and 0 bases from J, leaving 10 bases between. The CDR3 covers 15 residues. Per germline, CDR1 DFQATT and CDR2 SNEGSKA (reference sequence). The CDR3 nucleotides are TGCAGTGCTATAGACCCGGGCTCTGGGGCCAACGTCCTGACTTTC. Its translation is CSAIDPGSGANVLTF.

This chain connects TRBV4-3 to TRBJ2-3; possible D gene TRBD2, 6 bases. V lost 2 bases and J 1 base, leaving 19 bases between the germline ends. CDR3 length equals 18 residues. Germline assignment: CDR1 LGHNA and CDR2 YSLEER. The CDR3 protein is CASSQYARTNGRTDTQYF. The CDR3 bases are TGCGCCAGCAGCCAATACGCCCGGACTAACGGACGCACAGATACGCAGTATTTT.

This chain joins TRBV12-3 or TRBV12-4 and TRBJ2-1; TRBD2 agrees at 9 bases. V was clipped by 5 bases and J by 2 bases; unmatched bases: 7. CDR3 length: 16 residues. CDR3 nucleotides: TGTGCCAGCAGTCCCGCTAGCGGGGACCCCTACAATGAGCAGTTCTTC. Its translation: CASSPASGDPYNEQFF.

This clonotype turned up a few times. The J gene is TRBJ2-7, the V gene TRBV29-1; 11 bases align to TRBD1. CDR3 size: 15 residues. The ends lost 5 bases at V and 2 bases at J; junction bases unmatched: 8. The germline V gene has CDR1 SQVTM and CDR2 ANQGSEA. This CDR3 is CSVWTGGGDPYEQYF. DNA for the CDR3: TGCAGCGTTTGGACAGGGGGCGGGGACCCCTACGAGCAGTACTTC.

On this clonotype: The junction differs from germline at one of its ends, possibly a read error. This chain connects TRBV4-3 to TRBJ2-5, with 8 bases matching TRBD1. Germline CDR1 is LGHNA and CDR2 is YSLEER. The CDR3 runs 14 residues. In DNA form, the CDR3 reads TGCGTCAGCAGCCGCCTGACAGGGGAAGAGACCCAGTACTTC. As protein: CVSSRLTGEETQYF.

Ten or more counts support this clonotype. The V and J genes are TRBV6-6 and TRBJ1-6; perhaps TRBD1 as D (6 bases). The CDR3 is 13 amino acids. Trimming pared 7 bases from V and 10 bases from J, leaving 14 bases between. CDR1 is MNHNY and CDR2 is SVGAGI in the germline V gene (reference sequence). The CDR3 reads CASNLGGRSPLHF. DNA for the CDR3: TGTGCCAGCAATTTAGGGGGTCGATCACCCCTCCACTTT.

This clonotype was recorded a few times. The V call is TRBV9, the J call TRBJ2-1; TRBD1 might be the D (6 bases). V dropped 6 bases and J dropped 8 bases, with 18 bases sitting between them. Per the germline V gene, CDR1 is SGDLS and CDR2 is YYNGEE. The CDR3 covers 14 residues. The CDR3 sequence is CASNGQKFGDEQFF. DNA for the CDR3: TGTGCCAGCAATGGACAGAAGTTCGGGGATGAGCAGTTCTTC.

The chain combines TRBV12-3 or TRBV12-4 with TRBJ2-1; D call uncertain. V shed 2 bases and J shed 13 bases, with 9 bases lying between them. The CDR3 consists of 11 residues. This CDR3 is CASSLLETQFF. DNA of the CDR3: TGTGCCAGCAGTTTATTGGAGACCCAGTTCTTC.

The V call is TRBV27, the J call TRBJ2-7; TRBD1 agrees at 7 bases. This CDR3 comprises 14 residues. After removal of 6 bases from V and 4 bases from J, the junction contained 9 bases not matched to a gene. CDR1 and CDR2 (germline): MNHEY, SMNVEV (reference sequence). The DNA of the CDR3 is TGTGCCAGCAGACCCGGGACAGAAGGATACGAGCAGTACTTC. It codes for CASRPGTEGYEQYF.

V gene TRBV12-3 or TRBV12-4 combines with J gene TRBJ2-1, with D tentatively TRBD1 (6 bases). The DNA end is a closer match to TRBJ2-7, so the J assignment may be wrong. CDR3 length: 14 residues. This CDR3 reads CASSRDTIAYEQYF. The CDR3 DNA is TGTGCCAGCAGCCGGGACACCATAGCCTACGAGCAGTACTTC.

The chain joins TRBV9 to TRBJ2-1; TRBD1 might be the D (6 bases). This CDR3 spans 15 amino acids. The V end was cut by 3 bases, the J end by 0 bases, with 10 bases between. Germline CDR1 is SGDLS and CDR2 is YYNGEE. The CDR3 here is CASSGDRSSYNEQFF. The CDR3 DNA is TGTGCCAGCAGCGGCGACAGGAGCTCCTACAATGAGCAGTTCTTC.

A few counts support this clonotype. CDR3 nucleotides: TGCAGTGCTAGTACTAGCGGGCGGCAAGAGACCCAGTACTTC. Residues: CSASTSGRQETQYF. V and J are TRBV20-1 and TRBJ2-5; 9 bases agree with TRBD2. The CDR3 has 14 amino acids. Trimming at V came to 3 bases and at J to 2 bases, leaving 4 bases not matched to a gene. In germline, CDR1 is DFQATT, CDR2 SNEGSKA (reference sequence).

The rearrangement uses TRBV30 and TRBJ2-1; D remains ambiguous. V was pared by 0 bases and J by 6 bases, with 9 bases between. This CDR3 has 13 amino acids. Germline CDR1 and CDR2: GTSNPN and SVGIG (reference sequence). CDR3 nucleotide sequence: TGTGCCTGGAGTGTCGTCCTAAGCAATGAGCAGTTCTTC. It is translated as CAWSVVLSNEQFF.

CDR3 sequence (DNA): TGTGCCAGCAGCCTCGACAGGGGGGCCCTTGGTACGCAGTATTTT. This encodes CASSLDRGALGTQYF. The chain couples TRBV27 to TRBJ2-3; 9 bases line up with TRBD1. CDR3 length: 15 amino acids. With 6 bases clipped from V and 8 bases from J, the junction kept 12 bases outside the gene matches. From germline, CDR1 is MNHEY and CDR2 SMNVEV (reference sequence).

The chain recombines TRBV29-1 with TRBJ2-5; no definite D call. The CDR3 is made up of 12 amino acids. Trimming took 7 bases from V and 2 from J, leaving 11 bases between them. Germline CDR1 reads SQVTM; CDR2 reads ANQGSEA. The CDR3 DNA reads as TGCAGCGCCGATCCTCCTCAAGAGACCCAGTACTTC. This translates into CSADPPQETQYF.